This T cell receptor beta chain was profiled in a study of tumor and adjacent non-tumor tissue in lung cancer. TCRbeta libraries were built with three rounds of nested PCR, modified from ARM-PCR. Each CDR3 protein gets one entry after TCRdb re-called the multiplex PCR reads with MiXCR. The repertoire consists of approximately 70,000 distinct CDR3 sequences, with around 78% occurring once and the leading ten covering 28%. RNA was extracted from bulk tissue without any cell sorting. Points from the study as a whole: In normal lung, the top 100 clones were significantly more dominant than in tumor.

Trimming removed 4 bases at V and 3 bases at J, with 7 bases between. Looked up from germline, CDR1 is SQVTM and CDR2 is ANQGSEA. The CDR3 length is 11 residues. As regards this clonotype: Its cognate antigen is unknown.

The sequence derives from a man between 60 and 70 years old with non-small cell lung cancer. Sequenced sample: lung tumor tissue. V and J are TRBV29-1 and TRBJ2-7; weak D call: TRBD2 (5 bases). The CDR3 DNA sequence: TGCAGCGTTGGCGGAGGCTACGAGCAGTACTTC. Amino acids: CSVGGGYEQYF.